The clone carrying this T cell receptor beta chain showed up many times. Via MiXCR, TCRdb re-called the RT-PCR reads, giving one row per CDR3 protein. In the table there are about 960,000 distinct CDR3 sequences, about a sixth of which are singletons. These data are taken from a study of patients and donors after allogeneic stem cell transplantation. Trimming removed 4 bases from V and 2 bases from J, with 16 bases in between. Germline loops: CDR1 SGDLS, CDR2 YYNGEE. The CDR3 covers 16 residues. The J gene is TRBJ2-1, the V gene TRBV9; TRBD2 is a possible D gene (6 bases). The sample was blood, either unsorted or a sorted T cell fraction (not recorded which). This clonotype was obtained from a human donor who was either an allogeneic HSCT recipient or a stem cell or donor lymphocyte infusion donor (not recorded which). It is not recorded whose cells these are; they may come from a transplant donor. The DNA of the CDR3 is TGTGCCAGCAGCACCACTAGGGACTCCCCCTACAATGAGCAGTTCTTC. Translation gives CASSTTRDSPYNEQFF.